Below, 9 T cell receptor beta chains from the same sample are listed, as sequenced in a study of cytomegalovirus exposure and HLA in healthy donors. PCR was performed using 60 Vbeta and 13 Jbeta primers. Assay used: immunoSEQ multiplex PCR; TCRdb lists only in-frame clones, some missing. The sample has 90,000 to 110,000 clones, roughly 13% seen once. Source material: PBMCs. These receptor sequences come from a man aged 40-50 years in good health and CMV-seropositive.

The chain couples TRBV4-2 to TRBJ1-1; 9 nucleotides agree with TRBD1. The V gene's germline CDR1 is LGHNA and CDR2 YNFKEQ. The CDR3 runs to 14 residues. Losses at the gene ends were 5 bases for V and 3 bases for J; bases not matched to a gene: 4. The CDR3: CASSLDRGDTEAFF. DNA of the CDR3: TGTGCCAGCAGCTTAGACAGGGGGGACACTGAAGCTTTCTTT.

This clone has a handful of counts. The chain has TRBV12-2 and TRBJ1-1. TRBV12-2 is shown as a pseudogene. The CDR3 runs to 15 residues. CDR3 sequence reads: CASRLFSSLNTEAFF. The CDR3 nucleotides are TGTGCAAGTCGCCTCTTCTCCTCCCTTAACACTGAAGCTTTCTTT.

V usage is TRBV29-1 and J usage is TRBJ2-7; TRBD1 is a possible D gene (5 bases). Trimming removed 0 bases at V and 3 bases at J, with 18 bases between. CDR1 and CDR2 (germline): SQVTM, ANQGSEA. The CDR3 runs to 16 residues. The CDR3, as DNA: TGCAGCGTTGAAGATCGGGTATTAGGGGAAGACTACGAGCAGTACTTC. This gives the protein CSVEDRVLGEDYEQYF.

This chain uses TRBV5-1 with TRBJ2-3; D is uncertain. Germline V lookup: CDR1 SGHRS, CDR2 YFSETQ. This CDR3 spans 15 amino acids. Trimming cost V 1 base and J 4 bases, with 13 bases left between them. CDR3 residues: CASSLMQHAADTQYF. The CDR3 DNA is TGCGCCAGCAGCTTGATGCAGCACGCGGCAGATACGCAGTATTTT.

The V and J genes are TRBV5-4 and TRBJ2-3; 12 bases line up with TRBD2. The CDR3 sequence is 16 residues long. The junction had 7 bases not matched to a gene; V was cut back by 4 bases and J by 4 bases. In germline, CDR1 is SGHNT, CDR2 YYREEE (reference sequence). The chain's CDR3 is CASSPGLAGPPDTQYF. The CDR3 DNA reads as TGTGCCAGCAGCCCCGGACTAGCGGGACCGCCAGATACGCAGTATTTT.

This chain joins TRBV5-1 and TRBJ2-2; 7 bases are a match to TRBD2. The CDR3 is 17 residues long. Germline trimming cut 4 bases from V and 0 bases from J; bases unmatched to any gene: 9. From germline, CDR1 is SGHRS and CDR2 YFSETQ. This chain's CDR3 is CASSGDYLTANTGELFF. CDR3 DNA sequence: TGCGCCAGCAGCGGGGACTACCTGACCGCGAACACCGGGGAGCTGTTTTTT.

The chain has TRBV5-1 and TRBJ2-1; tentative D call: TRBD2 (6 bases). Germline V gene data show CDR1 as SGHRS and CDR2 as YFSETQ. Between the trimmed V and J ends, which lost 4 bases and 8 bases, there was a span of 19 bases. The CDR3 runs to 15 residues. For the CDR3, the DNA is TGCGCCAGCAGCGTCTCGGTTGCCGGAGGGGATGAGCAGTTCTTC. Protein product: CASSVSVAGGDEQFF.

Note on this clone: The same CDR3 is also encoded by other DNA sequences in this sample. The CDR3: CASSESPGGRETQYF. CDR3 DNA: TGCGCCAGCAGTGAGTCGCCTGGGGGCCGGGAGACCCAGTACTTC. The chain recombines TRBV10-2 with TRBJ2-5; TRBD1 might be the D (6 bases). The germline gives CDR1 WSHSY, CDR2 SAAADI. V was clipped by 0 bases and J by 5 bases, with 13 bases between them. The CDR3 runs 15 residues.

The gene calls are TRBV7-2 and TRBJ2-7, with TRBD2 identical over 7 bases. The junction had 2 bases not matched to a gene; V was cut back by 0 bases and J by 3 bases. Per germline, CDR1 SGHTA and CDR2 FQGNSA. The length of the CDR3 is 14 residues. The CDR3 DNA is TGTGCCAGCAGCTTAGCGGGAGGGAACTACGAGCAGTACTTC. It encodes CASSLAGGNYEQYF.